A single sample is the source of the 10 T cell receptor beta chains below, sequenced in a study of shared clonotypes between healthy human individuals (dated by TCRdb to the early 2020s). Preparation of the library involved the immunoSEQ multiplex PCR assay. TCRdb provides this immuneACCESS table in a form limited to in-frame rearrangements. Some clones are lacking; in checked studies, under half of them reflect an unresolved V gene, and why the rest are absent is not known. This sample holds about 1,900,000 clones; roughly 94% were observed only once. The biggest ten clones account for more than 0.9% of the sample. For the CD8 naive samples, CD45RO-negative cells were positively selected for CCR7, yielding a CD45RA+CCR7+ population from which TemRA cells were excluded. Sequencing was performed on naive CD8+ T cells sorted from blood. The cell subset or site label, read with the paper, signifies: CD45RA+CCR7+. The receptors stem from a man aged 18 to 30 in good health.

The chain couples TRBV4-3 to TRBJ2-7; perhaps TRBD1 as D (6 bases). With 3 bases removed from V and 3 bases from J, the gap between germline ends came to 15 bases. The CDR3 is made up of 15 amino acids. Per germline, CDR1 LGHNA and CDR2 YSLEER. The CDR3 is CASSQDWGRGYEQYF. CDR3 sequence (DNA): TGCGCCAGCAGCCAGGACTGGGGCAGGGGCTACGAGCAGTACTTC.

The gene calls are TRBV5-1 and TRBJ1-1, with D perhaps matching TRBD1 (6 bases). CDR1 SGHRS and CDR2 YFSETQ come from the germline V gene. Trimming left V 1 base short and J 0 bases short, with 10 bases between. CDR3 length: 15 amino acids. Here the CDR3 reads CASSLWGAMNTEAFF. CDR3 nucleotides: TGCGCCAGCAGCTTGTGGGGGGCGATGAACACTGAAGCTTTCTTT.

In DNA form, the CDR3 reads TGCGCCAGCAGCTTGAAGGCTAGCGGGAGCGGCGCAGATACGCAGTATTTT. It encodes CASSLKASGSGADTQYF. The rearrangement uses TRBV5-1 and TRBJ2-3, with TRBD2 identical over 10 bases. CDR1 and CDR2 from the germline V gene are SGHRS and YFSETQ. V was pared by 1 base and J by 4 bases, with 9 bases of the junction left unmatched. This CDR3 has 17 residues.

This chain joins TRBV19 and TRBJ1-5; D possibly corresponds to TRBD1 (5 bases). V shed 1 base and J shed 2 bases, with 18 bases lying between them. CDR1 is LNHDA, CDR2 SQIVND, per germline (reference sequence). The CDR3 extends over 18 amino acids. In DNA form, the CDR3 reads TGTGCCAGTAGTATAGTACCTCAGGGCTTTTTGGGCAATCAGCCCCAGCATTTT. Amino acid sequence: CASSIVPQGFLGNQPQHF.

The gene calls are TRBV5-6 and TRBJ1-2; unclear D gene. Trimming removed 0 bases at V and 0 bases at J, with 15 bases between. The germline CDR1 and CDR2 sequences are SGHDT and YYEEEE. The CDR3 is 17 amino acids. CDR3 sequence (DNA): TGTGCCAGCAGCTTGGAGTACGAGCCGCTCCCTAACTATGGCTACACCTTC. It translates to CASSLEYEPLPNYGYTF.

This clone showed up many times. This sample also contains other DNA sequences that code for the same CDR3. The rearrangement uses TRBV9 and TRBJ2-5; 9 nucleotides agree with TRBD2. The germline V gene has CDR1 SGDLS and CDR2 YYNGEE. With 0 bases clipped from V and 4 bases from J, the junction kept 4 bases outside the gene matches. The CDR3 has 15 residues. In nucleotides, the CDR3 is TGTGCCAGCAGCGTAGATGGAGCGGGAGGAGAGACCCAGTACTTC. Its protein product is CASSVDGAGGETQYF. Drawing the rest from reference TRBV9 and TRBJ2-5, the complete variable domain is DSGVTQTPKHLITATGQRVTLRCSPRSGDLSVYWYQQSLDQGLQFLIQYYNGEERAKGNILERFSAQQFPDLHSELNLSSLELGDSALYFCASSVDGAGGETQYFGPGTRLLVL.

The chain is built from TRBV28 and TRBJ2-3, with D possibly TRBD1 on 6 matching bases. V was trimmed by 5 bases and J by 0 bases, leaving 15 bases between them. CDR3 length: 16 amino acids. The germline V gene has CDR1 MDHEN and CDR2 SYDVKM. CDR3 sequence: CASSTRTVKSTDTQYF. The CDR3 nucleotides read TGTGCCAGCAGTACTCGGACAGTAAAAAGCACAGATACGCAGTATTTT.

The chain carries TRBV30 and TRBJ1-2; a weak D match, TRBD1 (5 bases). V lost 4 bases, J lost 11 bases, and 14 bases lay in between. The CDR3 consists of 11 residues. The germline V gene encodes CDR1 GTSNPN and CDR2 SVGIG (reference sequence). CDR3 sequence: CAWNLGERYTF. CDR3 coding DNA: TGTGCCTGGAACCTGGGGGAGCGATACACCTTC.

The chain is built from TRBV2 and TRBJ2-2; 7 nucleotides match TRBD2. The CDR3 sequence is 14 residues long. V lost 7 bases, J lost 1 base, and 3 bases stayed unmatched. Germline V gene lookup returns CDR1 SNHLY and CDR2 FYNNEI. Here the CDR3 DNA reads TGTGCCAGCATTCAGCGGGGGAACACCGGGGAGCTGTTTTTT. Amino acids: CASIQRGNTGELFF.

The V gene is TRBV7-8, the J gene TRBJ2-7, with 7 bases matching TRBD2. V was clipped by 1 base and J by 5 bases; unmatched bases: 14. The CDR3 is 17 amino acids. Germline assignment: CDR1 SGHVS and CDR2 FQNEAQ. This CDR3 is CASSLVWAASGRDEQYF. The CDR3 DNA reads TGTGCCAGCAGCTTAGTATGGGCGGCTAGCGGTCGGGACGAGCAGTACTTC.